A single sample gave rise to the 18 T cell receptor beta chains below, sequenced in a study of CD8+ T cells in alopecia areata. Following RNA extraction, reverse transcription yielded cDNA that acted as the sequencing template. Method: immunoSEQ multiplex PCR; TCRdb's copy keeps in-frame clones and lacks some. The profile shows roughly 75,000 clones, roughly 60% of them singletons. Sequences were derived from CD8+ T cells sorted from blood, sampled at week 0. The receptors here all came from a human donor with alopecia areata.

CDR3 in amino acids: CAISPTASYEQYF. Written as DNA, the CDR3 is TGTGCCATCAGCCCGACAGCCTCCTACGAGCAGTACTTC. The V and J genes are TRBV10-3 and TRBJ2-7; D is possibly TRBD1 (5 bases). The CDR3 contains 13 residues. Germline V gives CDR1 ENHRY, CDR2 SYGVKD. V was cut by 6 bases and J by 0 bases, with 9 bases left in between.

The chain is built from TRBV5-6 and TRBJ2-2; maybe TRBD1 (6 bases). CDR3 length: 16 amino acids. CDR1 is SGHDT, CDR2 YYEEEE, per germline. V lost 0 bases, J lost 4 bases, and 13 bases lay in between. The CDR3 protein is CASSLVVGASTGELFF. CDR3 in DNA: TGTGCCAGCAGCTTGGTTGTGGGGGCAAGCACCGGGGAGCTGTTTTTT.

The chain is built from TRBV5-6 and TRBJ1-1, with D maybe TRBD1 (6 bases). Per germline, CDR1 SGHDT and CDR2 YYEEEE. Trimming left V 1 base short and J 5 bases short, with 12 bases between. CDR3 size: 14 residues. CDR3 DNA sequence: TGTGCCAGCAGCTTGTTGGGGGCAGGGACTGAAGCTTTCTTT. It encodes CASSLLGAGTEAFF. Together with reference TRBV5-6 and TRBJ1-1, the CDR3 gives the full variable domain: DAGVTQSPTHLIKTRGQQVTLRCSPKSGHDTVSWYQQALGQGPQFIFQYYEEEERQRGNFPDRFSGHQFPNYSSELNVNALLLGDSALYLCASSLLGAGTEAFFGQGTRLTVV.

The CDR3: CASSYVAGGPQETQYF. CDR3 DNA: TGTGCCAGCAGTTACGTTGCGGGGGGACCTCAAGAGACCCAGTACTTC. J is TRBJ2-5 and V is TRBV6-5; 8 bases are a match to TRBD2. J lost 2 bases, V lost 2 bases, and 7 bases had no gene match. This CDR3 comprises 16 residues. CDR1 is MNHEY and CDR2 is SVGAGI in the germline V gene.

The genes are TRBV5-1 and TRBJ2-3; perhaps TRBD2 as D (6 bases). Deletions cut 4 bases from V and 3 bases from J, with 12 bases between. The CDR3 loop spans 14 amino acids. Germline CDR1 SGHRS, CDR2 YFSETQ. The CDR3 DNA reads as TGCGCCAGCAGCCCCCGTGGAGGGACAGATACGCAGTATTTT. This encodes CASSPRGGTDTQYF.

For the CDR3, the DNA is TGTGCCAGCAGCCCAACCATCGCTACAGATACGCAGTATTTT. Its protein is CASSPTIATDTQYF. The V call is TRBV7-2, the J call TRBJ2-3; D is uncertain. Germline CDR1 is SGHTA and CDR2 is FQGNSA. V gave up 5 bases and J gave up 3 bases, with 12 bases separating them. The CDR3 is 14 residues long.

The genes are TRBV29-1 and TRBJ2-7; no definite D call. The CDR3 runs 13 residues. Trimming took off 4 bases at V and 0 bases at J, with 10 bases between the two ends. Germline loops: CDR1 SQVTM, CDR2 ANQGSEA. CDR3 DNA sequence: TGCAGCGTTGTCCTAGTGGGCTCCTACGAGCAGTACTTC. Protein sequence: CSVVLVGSYEQYF.

This chain joins TRBV27 and TRBJ2-7; 7 bases line up with TRBD1. The CDR3 has 14 amino acids. Trimming cost V 6 bases and J 2 bases; bases outside gene matches: 7. The germline gives CDR1 MNHEY, CDR2 SMNVEV (reference sequence). In DNA, the CDR3 is TGTGCCAGCAGGAGACAGGGAGCCCCCTACGAGCAGTACTTC. Translated, it gives CASRRQGAPYEQYF.

The chain has TRBV6-5 and TRBJ1-1; 9 bases are a match to TRBD1. CDR3 length: 12 residues. Germline CDR1 MNHEY, CDR2 SVGAGI. V was pared by 10 bases and J by 1 base, with 1 base of the junction left unmatched. The CDR3 reads CATGQGNTEAFF. CDR3 coding DNA: TGTGCCACGGGACAGGGGAACACTGAAGCTTTCTTT.

The chain is built from TRBV4-1 and TRBJ2-1; possibly TRBD1 for D (6 bases). Germline V gene sequence: CDR1 MGHRA, CDR2 YSYEKL. V dropped 4 bases and J dropped 8 bases, with 21 bases sitting between them. The CDR3 length is 16 residues. The CDR3 loop reads CASSRETGHPPDEQFF. CDR3 coding DNA: TGCGCCAGCAGCCGGGAAACGGGACACCCTCCCGATGAGCAGTTCTTC.

The chain couples TRBV6-5 to TRBJ2-7, with 7 positions matching TRBD1. The CDR3 length is 14 residues. Germline CDR1 and CDR2: MNHEY and SVGAGI. The J segment lost 5 bases and the V segment lost 5 bases, leaving 9 bases of the junction unmatched. As DNA, the CDR3 is TGTGCCAGCAGTACCAACAGGGGTTACCACGAGCAGTACTTC. Encoded protein: CASSTNRGYHEQYF.

This clone was counted between two and nine times. This chain joins TRBV2 and TRBJ2-4; 7 bases map to TRBD1. J gave up 5 bases and V 5 bases, and 3 bases lay outside the gene matches. Germline V gene data show CDR1 as SNHLY and CDR2 as FYNNEI. The CDR3 extends over 13 amino acids. DNA of the CDR3: TGTGCCAGCAGTTACAGGGGCCAAAACATTCAGTACTTC. Protein: CASSYRGQNIQYF.

Turning to this clone: The sample contains more than one DNA sequence encoding this CDR3. The rearrangement joins TRBV4-3 to TRBJ1-1; no clear D gene. The CDR3 sequence is 12 residues long. Trimming cost V 3 bases and J 4 bases, with 6 bases left between them. CDR1 is LGHNA, CDR2 YSLEER, per germline. This CDR3 reads CASSHWGTEAFF. CDR3 nucleotides: TGCGCCAGCAGCCACTGGGGCACTGAAGCTTTCTTT.

This clone was recorded only once. The V and J genes are TRBV9 and TRBJ1-1; D is unclear. V shed 0 bases and J shed 3 bases, with 6 bases lying between them. Looked up from germline, CDR1 is SGDLS and CDR2 is YYNGEE. The CDR3 extends over 13 amino acids. CDR3 sequence (DNA): TGTGCCAGCAGCGTAGGGCGGCACACTGAAGCTTTCTTT. The encoded protein is CASSVGRHTEAFF.

The V gene is TRBV19, the J gene TRBJ2-6; TRBD1 matches 9 bases. Germline trimming cut 6 bases from V and 0 bases from J; bases unmatched to any gene: 6. This CDR3 has 17 residues. CDR1 LNHDA and CDR2 SQIVND come from the germline V gene (reference sequence). The CDR3 coding sequence is TGTGCCAGTAGCCCCCGGGACAGGGTCTCTGGGGCCAACGTCCTGACTTTC. Encoded protein: CASSPRDRVSGANVLTF.

The sample holds a few counts of this clone. The V gene is TRBV7-9, the J gene TRBJ1-2; D ambiguous. Germline V gene sequence: CDR1 SEHNR, CDR2 FQNEAQ (reference sequence). This CDR3 is 15 amino acids long. Trimming took off 3 bases at V and 4 bases at J, with 15 bases between the two ends. This CDR3 is CASSLADGPVYGYTF. The CDR3 DNA reads TGTGCCAGCAGCTTGGCTGACGGTCCGGTCTATGGCTACACCTTC.

The chain links TRBV25-1 to TRBJ1-1; D not resolved. This CDR3 has 12 amino acids. Per germline, CDR1 MGHDK and CDR2 SYGVNS. Trimming left V 6 bases short and J 4 bases short, with 9 bases between. CDR3 loop: CASSPVGTEAFF. The CDR3 region has the DNA TGTGCCAGCAGCCCTGTAGGCACTGAAGCTTTCTTT.

V usage is TRBV5-1 and J usage is TRBJ2-7; possibly TRBD1 for D (5 bases). CDR1 and CDR2 (germline): SGHRS, YFSETQ. This CDR3 comprises 13 residues. With 5 bases removed from V and 3 bases from J, the gap between germline ends came to 12 bases. CDR3 in amino acids: CASRQDGSYEQYF. CDR3 DNA sequence: TGCGCCAGCAGACAGGACGGCAGCTACGAGCAGTACTTC.